Below are 3 T cell receptor beta chains sequenced from a single sample in a study of T cell changes during pregnancy in multiple sclerosis (dated by TCRdb to about 2019). Receptor amplification or capture employed the immunoSEQ multiplex PCR assay. TCRdb provides this immuneACCESS table in a form limited to in-frame rearrangements. Some clones are lacking; in checked studies, under half of them reflect an unresolved V gene, and why the rest are absent is not known. In this sample the table shows approximately 58,000 clones, approximately 90% of which occur a single time. Clones ranked in the top ten supply around 0.16% of the sample. The specimen was CD4+ T cells from peripheral blood mononuclear cells, collected after pregnancy. These receptors all stem from a female donor in good health, enrolled as a control in a pregnancy study.

The V gene is TRBV5-5, the J gene TRBJ2-6; 12 nucleotides line up with TRBD1. This CDR3 is 18 amino acids long. From germline, CDR1 is SGHKS and CDR2 YYEKEE (reference sequence). The junction had 5 bases not matched to a gene; V was cut back by 1 base and J by 3 bases. Here the CDR3 reads CASSLMGTGGVGANVLTF. The CDR3 DNA is TGTGCCAGCAGCTTGATGGGGACAGGGGGCGTTGGGGCCAACGTCCTGACTTTC. Drawing the rest from reference TRBV5-5 and TRBJ2-6, the complete variable domain is DAGVTQSPTHLIKTRGQQVTLRCSPISGHKSVSWYQQVLGQGPQFIFQYYEKEERGRGNFPDRFSARQFPNYSSELNVNALLLGDSALYLCASSLMGTGGVGANVLTFGAGSRLTVL.

The V gene is TRBV9, the J gene TRBJ2-5; 8 bases match TRBD2. CDR1 and CDR2 from the germline V gene are SGDLS and YYNGEE. The CDR3 contains 12 residues. Trimming took 3 bases from V and 5 from J; bases not matched to a gene: 0. This CDR3 is CASSAGGETQYF. CDR3 bases: TGTGCCAGCAGCGCGGGAGGGGAGACCCAGTACTTC.

As DNA, the CDR3 is TGTGCCAGTAGTATAAGGGGCGACTCCTATAATTCACCCCTCCACTTT. Translated, it gives CASSIRGDSYNSPLHF. V is TRBV19 and J is TRBJ1-6, with D possibly being TRBD1 (5 bases). The CDR3 is made up of 16 amino acids. Trimming took off 2 bases at V and 0 bases at J, with 8 bases between the two ends. Germline V gene lookup returns CDR1 LNHDA and CDR2 SQIVND (reference sequence).